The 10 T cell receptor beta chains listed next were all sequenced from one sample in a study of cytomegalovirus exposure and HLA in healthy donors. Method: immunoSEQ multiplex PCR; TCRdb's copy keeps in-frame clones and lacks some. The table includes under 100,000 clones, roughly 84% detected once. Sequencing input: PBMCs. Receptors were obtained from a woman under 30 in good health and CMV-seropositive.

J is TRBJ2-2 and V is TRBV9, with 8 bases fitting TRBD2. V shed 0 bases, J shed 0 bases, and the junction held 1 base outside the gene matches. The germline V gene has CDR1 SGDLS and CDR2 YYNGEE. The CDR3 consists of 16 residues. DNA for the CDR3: TGTGCCAGCAGCGTAGACGGGGGGGCGAACACCGGGGAGCTGTTTTTT. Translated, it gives CASSVDGGANTGELFF.

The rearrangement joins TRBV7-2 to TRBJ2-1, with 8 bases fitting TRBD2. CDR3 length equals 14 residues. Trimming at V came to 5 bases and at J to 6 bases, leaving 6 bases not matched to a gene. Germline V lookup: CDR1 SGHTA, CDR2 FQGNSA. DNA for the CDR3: TGTGCCAGCAGCGACGGACTAGCTCCCAATGAGCAGTTCTTC. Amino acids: CASSDGLAPNEQFF.

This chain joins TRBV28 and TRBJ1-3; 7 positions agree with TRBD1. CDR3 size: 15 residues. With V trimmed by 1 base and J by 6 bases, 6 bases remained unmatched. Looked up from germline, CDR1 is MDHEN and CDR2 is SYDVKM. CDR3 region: CASSLYPTGSNTIYF. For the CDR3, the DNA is TGTGCCAGCAGTTTATACCCGACAGGGTCAAACACCATATATTTT.

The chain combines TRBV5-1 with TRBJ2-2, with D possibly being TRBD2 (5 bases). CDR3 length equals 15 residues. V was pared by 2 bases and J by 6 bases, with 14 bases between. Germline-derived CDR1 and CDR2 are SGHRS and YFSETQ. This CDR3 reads CASSLIGEGSGELFF. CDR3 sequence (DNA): TGCGCCAGCAGCTTAATCGGGGAAGGGTCCGGGGAGCTGTTTTTT.

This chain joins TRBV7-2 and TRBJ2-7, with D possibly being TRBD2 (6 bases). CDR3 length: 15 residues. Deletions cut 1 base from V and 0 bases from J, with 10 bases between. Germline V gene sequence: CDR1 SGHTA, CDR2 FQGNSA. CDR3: CASSLDAGLSYEQYF. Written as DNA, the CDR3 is TGTGCCAGCAGCTTAGACGCGGGACTCTCCTACGAGCAGTACTTC.

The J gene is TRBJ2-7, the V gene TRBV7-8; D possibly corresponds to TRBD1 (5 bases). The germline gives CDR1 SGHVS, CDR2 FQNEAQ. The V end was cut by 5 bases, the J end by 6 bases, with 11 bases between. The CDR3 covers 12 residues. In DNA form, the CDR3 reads TGTGCCAGCAGCCAAGGGGCGTCCGAGCAGTACTTC. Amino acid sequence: CASSQGASEQYF.

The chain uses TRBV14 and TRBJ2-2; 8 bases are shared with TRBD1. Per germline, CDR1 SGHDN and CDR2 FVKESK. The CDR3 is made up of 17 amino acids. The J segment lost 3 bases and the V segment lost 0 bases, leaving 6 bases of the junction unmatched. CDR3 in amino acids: CASSQDFETGDTGELFF. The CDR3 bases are TGTGCCAGCAGCCAAGATTTCGAGACAGGGGACACCGGGGAGCTGTTTTTT.

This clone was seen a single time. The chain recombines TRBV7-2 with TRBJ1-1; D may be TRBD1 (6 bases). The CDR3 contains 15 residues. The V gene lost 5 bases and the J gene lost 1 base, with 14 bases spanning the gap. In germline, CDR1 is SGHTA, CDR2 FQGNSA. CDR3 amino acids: CASSTPGHRNTEAFF. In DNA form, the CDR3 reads TGTGCCAGCAGCACCCCGGGACACAGGAACACTGAAGCTTTCTTT.

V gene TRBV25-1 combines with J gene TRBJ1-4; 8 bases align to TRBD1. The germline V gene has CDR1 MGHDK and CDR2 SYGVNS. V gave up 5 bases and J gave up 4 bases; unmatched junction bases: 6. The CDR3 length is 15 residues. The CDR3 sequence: CASSTRTGSNEKLFF. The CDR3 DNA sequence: TGTGCCAGCAGTACTCGGACAGGGAGTAATGAAAAACTGTTTTTT.

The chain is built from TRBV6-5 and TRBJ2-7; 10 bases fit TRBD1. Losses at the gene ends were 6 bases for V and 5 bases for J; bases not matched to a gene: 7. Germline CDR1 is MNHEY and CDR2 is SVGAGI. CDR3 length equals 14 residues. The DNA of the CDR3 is TGTGCCAGCAGCCACGACAGGGGGCCCCACGAGCAGTACTTC. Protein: CASSHDRGPHEQYF.